Listed here are 30 T cell receptor beta chains from one sample, sequenced in a study of CDR3 diversity in severe acne. TCRdb passed the PCR reads through MiXCR, listing each CDR3 protein once. The profile shows fewer than 100,000 distinct CDR3 sequences, around 49% of them singletons. Source material: blood. The receptor set was obtained from a male donor in good health, without acne.

The chain joins TRBV6-1 to TRBJ1-4, with TRBD1 identical over 8 bases. Trimming at V came to 6 bases and at J to 7 bases, leaving 10 bases not matched to a gene. The CDR3 is 15 amino acids. The germline V gene encodes CDR1 MNHNS and CDR2 SASEGT. The CDR3 DNA reads as TGTGCCAGCAGGAGCCAGGGGGCGCGATCTGAAAAACTGTTTTTT. This encodes CASRSQGARSEKLFF.

The chain carries TRBV12-3 or TRBV12-4 and TRBJ2-7; 7 nucleotides line up with TRBD1. V was clipped by 7 bases and J by 12 bases; unmatched bases: 12. CDR3 size: 12 residues. CDR3 amino acids: CASTLEGRQGYF. The CDR3 DNA reads as TGTGCCAGCACCCTAGAGGGGCGACAGGGGTACTTC.

This clonotype has only a few counts. This rearrangement joins TRBV29-1 to TRBJ1-1; tentative D call: TRBD1 (5 bases). Trimming removed 5 bases from V and 10 bases from J, with 14 bases in between. Germline CDR1 reads SQVTM; CDR2 reads ANQGSEA. The CDR3 consists of 11 residues. CDR3 sequence (DNA): TGCAGCGTTATTAGAGGGGAGTCAGCTTTCTTT. This codes for CSVIRGESAFF.

Comment on this clonotype: The CDR3 ends on some other residue instead of the conserved phenylalanine or tryptophan, so this is likely a read error. The DNA is left out, because the CDR3 cannot be placed on it with certainty; the CDR3 is given as TCRdb lists it. The chain uses TRBV7-9 and TRBJ1-6. Per germline, CDR1 SEHNR and CDR2 FQNEAQ (reference sequence). The CDR3 contains 14 residues when both ends are counted. The CDR3 protein is CASSLGILDSPLHS.

This sequence joins TRBV12-3 or TRBV12-4 and TRBJ1-2; 9 nucleotides line up with TRBD1. This CDR3 is 15 amino acids long. Germline trimming cut 4 bases from V and 7 bases from J; bases unmatched to any gene: 10. The CDR3 sequence is CASSSRDRESGGYTF. The CDR3 bases are TGTGCCAGCAGTTCCCGGGACAGGGAATCCGGTGGCTACACCTTC.

This clonotype was detected a few times. The chain carries TRBV9 and TRBJ2-2; either TRBD1 or TRBD2 may fit D (5 bases each). Trimming removed 0 bases from V and 4 bases from J, with 10 bases in between. This CDR3 is 15 amino acids long. The germline V gene has CDR1 SGDLS and CDR2 YYNGEE. CDR3 nucleotide sequence: TGTGCCAGCAGCGTAGTTTCAGGGAGCACCGGGGAGCTGTTTTTT. Translating it yields CASSVVSGSTGELFF.

This clonotype has ten or more counts. V is TRBV28 and J is TRBJ2-7; 9 bases match TRBD1. Trimming at V came to 9 bases and at J to 3 bases, leaving 9 bases not matched to a gene. Germline V gene lookup returns CDR1 MDHEN and CDR2 SYDVKM. CDR3 length: 14 residues. In DNA, the CDR3 is TGTGCCAGTATGGGACAGGGCTCCTACTACGAGCAGTACTTC. It yields the protein CASMGQGSYYEQYF.

The chain has TRBV5-1 and TRBJ2-7; TRBD1 aligns across 9 bases. Trimming took 0 bases from V and 2 from J; bases not matched to a gene: 3. Germline-derived CDR1 and CDR2 are SGHRS and YFSETQ. This CDR3 is built from 15 residues. CDR3 sequence reads: CASSLAGTGTYEQYF. CDR3 in DNA: TGCGCCAGCAGCTTGGCCGGGACAGGGACCTACGAGCAGTACTTC. Together with reference TRBV5-1 and TRBJ2-7, the CDR3 gives the full variable domain: KAGVTQTPRYLIKTRGQQVTLSCSPISGHRSVSWYQQTPGQGLQFLFEYFSETQRNKGNFPGRFSGRQFSNSRSEMNVSTLELGDSALYLCASSLAGTGTYEQYFGPGTRLTVT.

This clonotype was seen at least ten times. The CDR3 reads CARGGNEKLFF. DNA of the CDR3: TGTGCCAGAGGTGGGAATGAAAAACTGTTTTTT. The chain is built from TRBV2 and TRBJ1-4; D remains unclear. CDR3 size: 11 residues. Per germline, CDR1 SNHLY and CDR2 FYNNEI. Trimming left V 9 bases short and J 5 bases short, with 7 bases between.

V is TRBV7-9 and J is TRBJ1-2; 7 nucleotides agree with TRBD1. In germline, CDR1 is SEHNR, CDR2 FQNEAQ (reference sequence). The ends lost 4 bases at V and 0 bases at J; junction bases unmatched: 8. The CDR3 is 16 amino acids. CDR3 region: CASSSPETGANYGYTF. The CDR3 DNA reads TGTGCCAGCAGCTCACCCGAAACAGGGGCTAACTATGGCTACACCTTC.

As to this clonotype: The junction and the germline gene differ at one end; a read error may be behind it. V is TRBV5-4 and J is TRBJ2-7; D gene unclear. Germline lookup yields CDR1 SGHNT and CDR2 YYREEE (reference sequence). The CDR3 loop spans 14 amino acids. This chain's CDR3 is CASNLASQTYEQYF. The CDR3 DNA is TGTGCCAGCAACTTGGCCTCACAGACCTACGAGCAGTACTTC.

The chain is built from TRBV7-9 and TRBJ2-7, with D possibly matching TRBD1 (6 bases). Per the germline V gene, CDR1 is SEHNR and CDR2 is FQNEAQ (reference sequence). The CDR3 loop spans 12 amino acids. The V gene lost 5 bases and the J gene lost 11 bases, with 16 bases spanning the gap. The CDR3: CASSPTGQVEYF. CDR3 nucleotides: TGTGCCAGCAGCCCGACAGGTCAAGTGGAGTACTTC.

Turning to this clonotype: The junction departs from the called germline gene at one end, perhaps through a read error. The chain recombines TRBV5-1 with TRBJ2-2; D perhaps matches TRBD2 (5 bases). Per germline, CDR1 SGHRS and CDR2 YFSETQ. CDR3 length: 17 residues. As DNA, the CDR3 is TGCGCCAGCAGCTTGCAGCCGTCGGGAACGAACACCGGGGAGCTGTCTTGG. Its protein product is CASSLQPSGTNTGELSW.

This clonotype was counted many times. V and J are TRBV7-8 and TRBJ1-5; 11 bases fit TRBD1. The germline gives CDR1 SGHVS, CDR2 FQNEAQ. The CDR3 extends over 19 amino acids. Losses at the gene ends were 5 bases for V and 1 base for J; bases not matched to a gene: 13. In nucleotides, the CDR3 is TGTGCCAGCAGCACAATCCGGGACAGGGGGTCGAGGAGCAATCAGCCCCAGCATTTT. This sequence encodes CASSTIRDRGSRSNQPQHF. The full variable domain, in which reference TRBV7-8 and TRBJ1-5 provide the parts outside the CDR3, is GAGVSQSPRYKVAKRGQDVALRCDPISGHVSLFWYQQALGQGPEFLTYFQNEAQLDKSGLPSDRFFAERPEGSVSTLKIQRTQQEDSAVYLCASSTIRDRGSRSNQPQHFGDGTRLSIL.

CDR3 loop: CASSLGPGTGCGEQYF. The CDR3 region has the DNA TGTGCCAGCAGCTTAGGTCCAGGGACAGGGTGTGGCGAGCAGTACTTC. The J gene is TRBJ2-7, the V gene TRBV11-3, with 9 bases matching TRBD1. The CDR3 covers 16 residues. V shed 1 base and J 6 bases; nucleotides not matched to a gene: 10. In germline, CDR1 is SGHNT, CDR2 YENEEA.

The chain carries TRBV20-1 and TRBJ2-7; tentative D call: TRBD2 (6 bases). The V gene's germline CDR1 is DFQATT and CDR2 SNEGSKA (reference sequence). The V and J ends lost 2 bases and 0 bases respectively, with 8 bases between them. The CDR3 totals 13 residues. The CDR3 spells CSARLATSYEQYF. Here the CDR3 DNA reads TGCAGTGCTAGACTAGCGACCTCCTACGAGCAGTACTTC.

The chain uses TRBV9 and TRBJ1-2; tentatively, D is TRBD1 (5 bases). CDR1 is SGDLS, CDR2 YYNGEE, per germline. CDR3 length: 19 residues. V gave up 3 bases and J gave up 6 bases, with 30 bases separating them. CDR3 nucleotide sequence: TGTGCCAGCAGCGGGGAGTGGGGCCCCTTCGAGATCGGGGAGCATGGCTACACCTTC. Translating it yields CASSGEWGPFEIGEHGYTF.

As to this clonotype: This may be a read error, as it is one base from a much larger clone. This chain links TRBV29-1 with TRBJ2-2; 9 bases align to TRBD1. The V gene's germline CDR1 is SQVTM and CDR2 ANQGSEA. The CDR3 loop spans 16 amino acids. The CDR3 sequence is CSVEAGQGLNTGELLF. The CDR3, as DNA: TGCAGCGTTGAAGCGGGACAGGGATTGAACACCGGGGAGCTGCTTTTT.

Worth noting for this clonotype: At one end, the junction sequence differs from germline, possibly due to a read error. The chain uses TRBV4-2 and TRBJ2-7; D call uncertain. Looked up from germline, CDR1 is LGHNA and CDR2 is YNFKEQ. The CDR3 length is 8 residues. The CDR3 is CASSQARF. The CDR3 DNA is TGTGCCAGCAGCCAAGCCAGGTTC.

This clonotype has a handful of counts. The chain couples TRBV7-2 to TRBJ2-7, with 11 bases identical to TRBD2. The junction had 4 bases not matched to a gene; V was cut back by 4 bases and J by 2 bases. The CDR3 has 15 amino acids. Germline assignment: CDR1 SGHTA and CDR2 FQGNSA. The CDR3 reads CASSWGSGGAYEQYF. CDR3 nucleotide sequence: TGTGCCAGCAGCTGGGGTAGCGGGGGGGCCTACGAGCAGTACTTC.

V gene TRBV5-1 combines with J gene TRBJ2-5; D is unclear. The germline CDR1 and CDR2 sequences are SGHRS and YFSETQ. The V end lost 5 bases, the J end lost 4 bases, and 12 bases lay between the germline ends. This CDR3 is 13 amino acids long. CDR3 loop: CASRQQTRETQYF. DNA for the CDR3: TGCGCCAGCAGACAACAGACAAGAGAGACCCAGTACTTC.

The V call is TRBV3-1, the J call TRBJ1-3; D is unclear. The V end lost 1 base, the J end lost 0 bases, and 10 bases lay between the germline ends. CDR3 size: 16 residues. Germline V gene data show CDR1 as LGHDT and CDR2 as YNNKEL (reference sequence). The CDR3 region is CASSQAKVDSGNTIYF. In DNA form, the CDR3 reads TGTGCCAGCAGCCAAGCTAAGGTCGACTCTGGAAACACCATATATTTT. The full variable domain, with the rest looked up from reference TRBV3-1 and TRBJ1-3, is DTAVSQTPKYLVTQMGNDKSIKCEQNLGHDTMYWYKQDSKKFLKIMFSYNNKELIINETVPNRFSPKSPDKAHLNLHINSLELGDSAVYFCASSQAKVDSGNTIYFGEGSWLTVV.

Ten or more counts support this clonotype. The V call is TRBV29-1, the J call TRBJ2-7, with 8 bases identical to TRBD2. V was pared by 6 bases and J by 6 bases, with 10 bases of the junction left unmatched. The CDR3 is 13 residues long. Germline V gene lookup returns CDR1 SQVTM and CDR2 ANQGSEA. The CDR3 protein is CSVAGGVSAEQYF. CDR3 DNA sequence: TGCAGCGTGGCGGGAGGCGTAAGCGCCGAGCAGTACTTC.

This clonotype was found a few times. The CDR3 DNA is TGCGCCAGCAGCGCGATGATGGGTTACGAGCAGTACTTC. Its translation is CASSAMMGYEQYF. The rearrangement uses TRBV4-1 and TRBJ2-7; D remains unclear. The V end was cut by 5 bases, the J end by 4 bases, with 12 bases between. Germline CDR1 reads MGHRA; CDR2 reads YSYEKL. CDR3 size: 13 residues.

The chain joins TRBV10-2 to TRBJ2-2; possibly TRBD1 for D (6 bases). Germline CDR1 and CDR2: WSHSY and SAAADI. Trimming pared 6 bases from V and 5 bases from J, leaving 13 bases between. The CDR3 runs 14 residues. The CDR3 coding sequence is TGCGCCAGCAGGTCCGGGACAAAAACCGGGGAGCTGTTTTTT. Protein product: CASRSGTKTGELFF.

This clonotype was seen at least ten times. V is TRBV28 and J is TRBJ2-3; 13 bases are a match to TRBD2. Germline V gene lookup returns CDR1 MDHEN and CDR2 SYDVKM. The CDR3 has 16 amino acids. Trimming took 2 bases from V and 6 from J; bases not matched to a gene: 5. In DNA, the CDR3 is TGTGCCAGCAGTTTAAGGCTACTAGCGGGGGGGGATACGCAGTATTTT. It translates to CASSLRLLAGGDTQYF.

This chain uses TRBV7-9 with TRBJ2-7; the match to TRBD1 covers 8 bases. The CDR3 runs 15 residues. Germline V gene lookup returns CDR1 SEHNR and CDR2 FQNEAQ (reference sequence). Unmatched junction bases numbered 6, after V lost 2 bases and J lost 3 bases. The CDR3 loop is CASSLSQQGDYEQYF. The CDR3 nucleotides are TGTGCCAGCAGCTTAAGTCAACAGGGGGACTACGAGCAGTACTTC. Drawing the rest from reference TRBV7-9 and TRBJ2-7, the complete variable domain is DTGVSQNPRHKITKRGQNVTFRCDPISEHNRLYWYRQTLGQGPEFLTYFQNEAQLEKSRLLSDRFSAERPKGSFSTLEIQRTEQGDSAMYLCASSLSQQGDYEQYFGPGTRLTVT.

This clonotype came up many times. The rearrangement uses TRBV6-6 and TRBJ2-1; D is unclear. V was shortened by 1 base and J by 7 bases, with 2 bases between the two germline ends. The CDR3 length is 11 residues. Looked up from germline, CDR1 is MNHNY and CDR2 is SVGAGI (reference sequence). CDR3 loop: CASSYLNEQFF. CDR3 nucleotide sequence: TGTGCCAGCAGTTACTTGAATGAGCAGTTCTTC.

This clonotype was counted at least ten times. The V call is TRBV29-1, the J call TRBJ2-7, with TRBD1 matching over 7 bases. The CDR3 has 12 residues. V was clipped by 7 bases and J by 4 bases; unmatched bases: 7. Germline V gene data show CDR1 as SQVTM and CDR2 as ANQGSEA. CDR3 coding DNA: TGCAGCGCCAGCAGGGGGAAGTACGAGCAGTACTTC. This sequence encodes CSASRGKYEQYF.

At least ten counts were recorded for this clonotype. V and J are TRBV5-1 and TRBJ1-1; D is ambiguous. This CDR3 has 14 amino acids. Germline CDR1 is SGHRS and CDR2 is YFSETQ. V lost 2 bases, J lost 0 bases, and 8 bases lay in between. CDR3 protein: CASSFGNMNTEAFF. The CDR3 DNA sequence: TGCGCCAGCAGCTTTGGCAATATGAACACTGAAGCTTTCTTT.